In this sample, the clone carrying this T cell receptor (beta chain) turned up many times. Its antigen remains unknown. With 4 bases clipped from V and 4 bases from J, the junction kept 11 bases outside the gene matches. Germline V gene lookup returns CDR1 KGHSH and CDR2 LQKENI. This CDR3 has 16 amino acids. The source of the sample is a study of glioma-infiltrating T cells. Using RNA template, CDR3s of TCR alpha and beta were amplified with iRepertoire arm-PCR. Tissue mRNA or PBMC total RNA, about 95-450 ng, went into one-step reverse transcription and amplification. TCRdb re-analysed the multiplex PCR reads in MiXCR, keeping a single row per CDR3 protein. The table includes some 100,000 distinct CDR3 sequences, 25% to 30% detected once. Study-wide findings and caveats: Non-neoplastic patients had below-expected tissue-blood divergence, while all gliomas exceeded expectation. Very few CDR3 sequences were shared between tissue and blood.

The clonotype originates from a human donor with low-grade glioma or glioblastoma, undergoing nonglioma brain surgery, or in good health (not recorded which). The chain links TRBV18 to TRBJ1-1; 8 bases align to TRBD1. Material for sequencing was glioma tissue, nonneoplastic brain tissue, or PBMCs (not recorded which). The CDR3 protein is CASSLIGQGVGTEAFF. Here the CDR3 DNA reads TGTGCCAGCTCACTTATCGGACAGGGCGTGGGCACTGAAGCTTTCTTT.